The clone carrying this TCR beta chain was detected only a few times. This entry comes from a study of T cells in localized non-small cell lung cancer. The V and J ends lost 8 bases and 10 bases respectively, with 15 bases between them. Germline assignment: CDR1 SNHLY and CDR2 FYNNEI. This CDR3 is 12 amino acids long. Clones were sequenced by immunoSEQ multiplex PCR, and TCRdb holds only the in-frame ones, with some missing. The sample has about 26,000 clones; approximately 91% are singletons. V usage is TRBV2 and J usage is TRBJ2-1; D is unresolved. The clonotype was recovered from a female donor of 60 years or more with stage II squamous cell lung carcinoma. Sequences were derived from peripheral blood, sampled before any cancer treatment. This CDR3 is CASGTTPWEQFF. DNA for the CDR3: TGTGCCAGCGGCACTACCCCCTGGGAGCAGTTCTTC.